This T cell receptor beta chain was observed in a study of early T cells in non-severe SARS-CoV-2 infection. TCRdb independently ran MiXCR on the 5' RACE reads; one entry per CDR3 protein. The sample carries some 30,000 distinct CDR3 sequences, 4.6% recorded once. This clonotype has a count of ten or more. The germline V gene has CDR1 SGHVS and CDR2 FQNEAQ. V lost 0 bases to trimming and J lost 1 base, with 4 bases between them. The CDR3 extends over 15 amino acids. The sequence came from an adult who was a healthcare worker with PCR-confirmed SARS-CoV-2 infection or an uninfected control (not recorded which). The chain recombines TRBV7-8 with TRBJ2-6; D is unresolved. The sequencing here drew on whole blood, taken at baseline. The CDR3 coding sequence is TGTGCCAGCAGCTTAGCTCATTCTGGGGCCAACGTCCTGACTTTC. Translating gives CASSLAHSGANVLTF.